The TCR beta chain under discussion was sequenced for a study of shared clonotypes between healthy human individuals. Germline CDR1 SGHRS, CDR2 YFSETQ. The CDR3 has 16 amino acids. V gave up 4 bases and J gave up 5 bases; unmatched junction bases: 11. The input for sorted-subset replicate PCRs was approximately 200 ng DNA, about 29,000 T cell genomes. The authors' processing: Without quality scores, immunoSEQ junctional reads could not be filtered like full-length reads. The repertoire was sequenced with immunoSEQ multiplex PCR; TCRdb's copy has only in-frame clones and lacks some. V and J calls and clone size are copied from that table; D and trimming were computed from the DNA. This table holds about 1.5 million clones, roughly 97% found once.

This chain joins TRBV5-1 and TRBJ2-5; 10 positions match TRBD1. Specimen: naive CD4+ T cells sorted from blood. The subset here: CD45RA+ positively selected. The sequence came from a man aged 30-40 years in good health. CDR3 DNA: TGCGCCAGCAGCGGAGGGGACAGGGGATCTCGGGAGACCCAGTACTTC. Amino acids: CASSGGDRGSRETQYF.